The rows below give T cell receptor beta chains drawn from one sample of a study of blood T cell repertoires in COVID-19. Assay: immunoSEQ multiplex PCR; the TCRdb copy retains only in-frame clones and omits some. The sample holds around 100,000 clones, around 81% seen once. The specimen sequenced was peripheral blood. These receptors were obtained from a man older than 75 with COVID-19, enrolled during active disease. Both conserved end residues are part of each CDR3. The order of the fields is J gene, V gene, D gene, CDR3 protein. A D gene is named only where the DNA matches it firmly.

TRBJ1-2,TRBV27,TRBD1,CASSSDRVVYGYTF
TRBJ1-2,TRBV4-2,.,CASSQVAGDLYGYTF
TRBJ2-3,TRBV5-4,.,CASSSSLAISTDTQYF
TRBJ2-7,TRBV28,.,CASSFGPTGEQYF
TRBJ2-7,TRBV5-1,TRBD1,CASSANRGSYEQYF
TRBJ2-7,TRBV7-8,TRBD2,CASSSKGLGKHEQYF
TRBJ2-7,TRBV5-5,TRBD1,CASSLGDRVHEQYF
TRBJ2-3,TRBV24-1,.,CATSDPGVGTDTQYF
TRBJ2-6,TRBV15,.,CATSRELSGANVLTF
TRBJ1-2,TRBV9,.,CASSVAGGNYGYTF
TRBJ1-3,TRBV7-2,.,CASSFSDYSGNTIYF
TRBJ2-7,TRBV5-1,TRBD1,CASSLAPGTATYEQYF
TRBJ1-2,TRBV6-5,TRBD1,CASSYGQGDYTF